This T cell receptor (beta chain) was profiled in a study of T cell repertoires in cytomegalovirus infection. Findings and caveats of the study: In two of eight donors, the top clonotype was HLA-C-restricted CMV-specific.

In its sample, this clonotype was seen many times. Its antigen is unknown. The V gene's germline CDR1 is SGHTA and CDR2 FQGNSA. The CDR3 is made up of 13 amino acids. The germline V and J ends were trimmed by 7 bases and 5 bases, with 11 bases remaining between them. Using its own MiXCR run on the reads, TCRdb lists one record per CDR3 protein. This repertoire shows 250,000 to 300,000 distinct CDR3 sequences, about 20% found once; its top ten account for around 20%. The starting material was cultured PBMCs, obtained from culture after CMV antigen stimulation. This sequence originates from a human donor in good health (CMV status not recorded). Some clones in this sample may be carry-over from other donors' samples. The chain combines TRBV7-2 with TRBJ1-4; no clear D. CDR3 nucleotide sequence: TGTGCCAGCACCCAAGCGGGGAATGAAAAACTGTTTTTT. The encoded protein is CASTQAGNEKLFF.